This T cell receptor (beta chain) was identified in a study of shared clonotypes between healthy human individuals (dated by TCRdb to the early 2020s). For the study in its entirety: The cohort comprised a couple of women and three men aged 18 to 49 years. For each donor, CD4 naive and CD4 memory were each run on three plates, CD8 naive on two plates, and CD8 memory on one plate. Blood TCR repertoires of about 5 healthy adults were deeply sequenced to estimate repertoire size and the extent of clonotype sharing between individuals. To increase sequencing depth and limit assay-specific biases, TCR repertoire library preparation and sequencing were carried out by different laboratories using diverse techniques. Between about 0.94 and 10 billion PBMCs per donor were obtained by leukapheresis.

Using the deep immunoSEQ assay, multiplex PCR amplified TCR CDR3 regions from genomic DNA. For each cell subset, the extracted genomic DNA was distributed evenly across all wells of several immunoSEQ 96-well plates, and each plate served as one replicate. For sorted subsets, about 200 ng genomic DNA, equal to approximately 30,000 T cell genomes, was loaded into each replicate PCR. Purified libraries were measured with a Qubit 3.0 fluorometer, size-checked on a Bioanalyzer 2100, and measured again with the KAPA Library Quantification kit. A separate single-read 150-cycle Illumina NextSeq 550 flow cell was used to sequence each immunoSEQ 96-well plate. Turning to the authors' computational methods: Because the immunoSEQ output held only junctional sequences and lacked quality scores, the filtering could not match the filtering applied to full-length reads. To assign V/J genes and CDR3, sequences were annotated against IMGT germline references using PyIR, a Python wrapper for IgBLAST v1.9. Reads were filtered out if the reads had weak V/J assignments (E-value above 1e-6), no CDR3, stop codons, out-of-frame junctions, or ambiguous translated residues. V3J clonotypes were defined as sequences sharing the same inferred V gene, J gene, and CDR3 amino acid sequence. Percentage overlap between repertoires was calculated by dividing the number of shared unique clonotypes by the size of the smaller repertoire. Three approaches were used to assess repertoire richness: RTK rarefaction, the Chao1 estimator, and Recon v2.1 estimates of unobserved clonotypes. For all TCRbeta clonotypes obtained by the gDNA method from a few donors, generation probabilities were computed with OLGA. Here the immuneACCESS table is served through TCRdb, limited to in-frame sequences with V and J called. Missing clones are a known gap in these copies; in checked studies unresolved V genes cover under half, and the rest lacks a known reason. V and J calls and clone size are copied from that table; D and trimming were computed from the DNA. In this sample the table shows about 1.1 million clones, around 78% of which occur a single time. The ten largest clones add up to around 0.6% of the sample.

The germline V gene sets CDR1 to SGHDN and CDR2 to FVKESK. The CDR3 sequence holds 16 residues, the cysteine and phenylalanine included. Of the read, only the CDR3 DNA is kept; its 48 bases are in frame from base 1. The germline V end is reduced by 4 bases and the J end by 0 bases; junction bases left unmatched: 6. Paper-wide results and their limitations: Sampling was restricted to blood, and TCR repertoires in tissues likely differ from the TCR repertoires found in blood. Pairwise subsampling indicated that sequencing depth was expected to affect the degree of clonotype sharing among donors. Naive subsets generally had larger estimated clonotype richness than memory subsets did. Clonotypes shared by all four sorted-subset donors showed higher generation probabilities than non-shared clonotypes. Rarefaction of sorted-subset datasets indicated incomplete sequencing despite the large sequencing depth. Across a handful of donors, around 5% of naive CD4, 3.5% of naive CD8, approximately 2.5% of memory CD4, and roughly 0.41% of memory CD8 clonotypes were shared. Because the study included only a small number of donors, the genetic and exposure-history diversity represented was limited.

This clone has a count of ten or more. What antigen it recognizes has not been identified. Base-call qualities are not available, and no considerably larger clone is one nucleotide away. The donors were healthy, HIV-negative adults with no recently reported acute infections or vaccinations. All donors were Caucasian adults living in Nashville, Tennessee, USA. Magnetic negative selection was used to enrich CD4+ T cells, after which naive cells were positively selected on CD45RA and the negative fraction became the memory subset. After blood collection by leukapheresis, PBMCs were isolated using Ficoll-Histopaque density gradient centrifugation and then cryopreserved in the vapor phase of liquid nitrogen. Purity and quantity of every magnetically sorted T cell population were checked by analytical flow cytometry. From each sorted fraction, genomic DNA was isolated and quantified by UV absorbance on a Nanodrop 2000c.

The clonotype was recovered from a man aged 18 to 29 in good health. Some clones in this sample may be carry-over from other donors' samples. In this chain, TRBV14 is recombined with TRBJ2-3; 8 middle bases align to TRBD2. Material: memory CD4+ T cells from PBMCs. The cell subset or site label here, explained by the study, means: CD45RA-negative fraction. The DNA is TGTGCCAGCAGCCCCCATTCGGGGGGGAGCACAGATACGCAGTATTTT. The translation is CASSPHSGGSTDTQYF.